The clone carrying this T cell receptor (beta chain) turned up a few times. Antigen: not known. Generated by immunoSEQ multiplex PCR, the TCRdb table keeps only in-frame clones and is missing some. This table has 40,000 or so clones, around 86% appearing once. These data originate in a study of PD-1 blockade in classical Hodgkin lymphoma. Study-level points and caveats: Lower baseline TCR diversity was reported for newly diagnosed patients than for healthy donors.

No patient escaped relapse after autologous stem cell transplantation, and brentuximab vedotin exposure varied. Trimming pared 4 bases from V and 10 bases from J, leaving 20 bases between. Germline CDR1 is MNHEY and CDR2 is SMNVEV (reference sequence). CDR3 length equals 16 residues. The J gene is TRBJ1-6, the V gene TRBV27; D remains unclear. This TCR came from a human donor with classical Hodgkin lymphoma. The source material was peripheral blood mononuclear cells (PBMCs), sampled before the second cycle of nivolumab. The CDR3 spells CASSYWLGNSGSPLHF. For the CDR3, the DNA is TGTGCCAGCAGTTACTGGTTGGGGAACAGCGGATCACCCCTCCACTTT.